A single sample is the source of the 16 T cell receptor beta chains below, sequenced in a study of blood T cell repertoires in COVID-19. Assay: immunoSEQ multiplex PCR; the TCRdb copy retains only in-frame clones and omits some. The repertoire holds about 80,000 clones, with roughly four fifths as singletons. The material sequenced was peripheral blood. Receptors originate from a man in his 70s with active or convalescent COVID-19.

The V gene is TRBV24-1, the J gene TRBJ2-3; TRBD2 matches 8 bases. Germline V gene sequence: CDR1 KGHDR, CDR2 SFDVKD. This CDR3 has 15 residues. With V trimmed by 3 bases and J by 2 bases, 3 bases remained unmatched. The CDR3 region is CATSDAGGPTDTQYF. CDR3 DNA: TGTGCCACCAGTGATGCGGGGGGCCCCACAGATACGCAGTATTTT.

This rearrangement joins TRBV6-6 to TRBJ1-6, with 7 positions matching TRBD1. The V segment lost 2 bases and the J segment 16 bases; nucleotides outside the gene matches: 2. The CDR3 covers 11 residues. Germline V lookup: CDR1 MNHNY, CDR2 SVGAGI (reference sequence). The CDR3 DNA sequence: TGTGCCAGCAGTTACGGACAGGCACTCCACTTT. Translating it yields CASSYGQALHF.

The CDR3 protein is CASSQSSGGAWDTQYF. CDR3 bases: TGTGCCAGCAGCCAGAGTAGCGGGGGGGCGTGGGATACGCAGTATTTT. The V gene is TRBV3-1 (or the pseudogene TRBV3-2), the J gene TRBJ2-3; TRBD2 aligns across 11 bases. CDR1 is LGHDT, CDR2 YNNKEL, per germline (reference sequence). J gave up 6 bases and V 3 bases, and 8 bases lay outside the gene matches. The CDR3 loop spans 16 amino acids.

V gene TRBV24-1 combines with J gene TRBJ2-3; no clear D gene. Germline V CDR1 and CDR2: KGHDR, SFDVKD. The V gene lost 5 bases and the J gene lost 1 base, with 3 bases spanning the gap. This CDR3 region has 12 residues. CDR3 in DNA: TGTGCCACCAGTGGAGGCACAGATACGCAGTATTTT. Its translation: CATSGGTDTQYF.

This clone is categorized as medium-sized. CDR3 DNA sequence: TGTGCCAGCAGCTTAGGGGTGGGGGCAGCCTACGAGCAGTACTTC. This encodes CASSLGVGAAYEQYF. The V call is TRBV11-3, the J call TRBJ2-7, with D tentatively TRBD1 (6 bases). Germline-derived CDR1 and CDR2 are SGHNT and YENEEA. Trimming shortened V by 1 base and J by 2 bases, and 12 bases separated the two germline ends. The CDR3 loop spans 15 amino acids.

The rearrangement links TRBV19 to TRBJ1-5; 8 bases are a match to TRBD1. Germline values: CDR1 LNHDA, CDR2 SQIVND (reference sequence). Trimming cost V 6 bases and J 4 bases; bases outside gene matches: 8. The CDR3 contains 15 residues. The CDR3 is CASSLGQAVNQPQHF. CDR3 DNA sequence: TGTGCCAGTAGCCTGGGACAGGCGGTTAATCAGCCCCAGCATTTT.

The chain uses TRBV24-1 and TRBJ2-5; no firm D call. Trimming pared 1 base from V and 2 bases from J, leaving 4 bases between. This CDR3 has 13 amino acids. CDR1 is KGHDR and CDR2 is SFDVKD in the germline V gene. Here the CDR3 reads CATSDLEQETQYF. CDR3 DNA sequence: TGTGCCACCAGTGATTTAGAGCAAGAGACCCAGTACTTC.

The rearrangement joins TRBV27 to TRBJ1-2; D gene ambiguous. In germline, CDR1 is MNHEY, CDR2 SMNVEV (reference sequence). The CDR3 is 13 residues long. Trimming took off 5 bases at V and 6 bases at J, with 13 bases between the two ends. CDR3 in DNA: TGTGCCAGCAGTAGGCGAGGAGGCCATGGCTACACCTTC. It codes for CASSRRGGHGYTF.

The chain recombines TRBV7-8 with TRBJ2-7; 7 bases fit TRBD1. The CDR3 sequence is 12 residues long. V lost 5 bases to trimming and J lost 6 bases; unmatched junction nucleotides: 4. CDR1 and CDR2 (germline): SGHVS, FQNEAQ. The DNA for the CDR3 is TGTGCCAGCAGCCTCCGGACAGGCGAGCAGTACTTC. It yields the protein CASSLRTGEQYF. Full variable domain (rest looked up from reference TRBV7-8 and TRBJ2-7): GAGVSQSPRYKVAKRGQDVALRCDPISGHVSLFWYQQALGQGPEFLTYFQNEAQLDKSGLPSDRFFAERPEGSVSTLKIQRTQQEDSAVYLCASSLRTGEQYFGPGTRLTVT.

The V call is TRBV5-4, the J call TRBJ2-3; TRBD2 matches at 13 bases. The CDR3 contains 18 residues. The junction had 10 bases not matched to a gene; V was cut back by 4 bases and J by 2 bases. Germline CDR1 and CDR2: SGHNT and YYREEE (reference sequence). The CDR3 spells CASSRRMTSGGFTDTQYF. CDR3 DNA sequence: TGTGCCAGCAGCAGGAGGATGACTAGCGGGGGGTTCACAGATACGCAGTATTTT.

V is TRBV10-3 and J is TRBJ2-5; D call uncertain. From germline, CDR1 is ENHRY and CDR2 SYGVKD. The CDR3 is 13 amino acids. Trimming stripped 2 bases from V and 5 bases from J, with 9 bases between. The CDR3 bases are TGTGCCATCAGTGAGGGGCCCCGTGAGACCCAGTACTTC. This gives the protein CAISEGPRETQYF.

The chain employs TRBV18 and TRBJ1-4; tentative D call: TRBD1 (5 bases). Germline V CDR1 and CDR2: KGHSH, LQKENI. The CDR3 runs to 14 residues. The ends were cut back, 3 bases at V and 6 bases at J, with 11 bases in the middle. The CDR3 DNA follows: TGTGCCAGCTCACCGGGAGGGGTTGATGAAAAACTGTTTTTT. This encodes CASSPGGVDEKLFF.

The chain links TRBV3-1 (or the pseudogene TRBV3-2) to TRBJ1-2; no clear D. V was shortened by 0 bases and J by 7 bases, with 9 bases between the two germline ends. Germline V gene sequence: CDR1 LGHDT, CDR2 YNNKEL (reference sequence). CDR3 size: 13 residues. The CDR3 region has the DNA TGTGCCAGCAGCCAAGAAGAGGGTGGTGGCTACACCTTC. Its protein product is CASSQEEGGGYTF.

This chain links TRBV27 with TRBJ1-1; D possibly corresponds to TRBD1 (6 bases). Deletions cut 2 bases from V and 4 bases from J, with 8 bases between. In germline, CDR1 is MNHEY, CDR2 SMNVEV (reference sequence). The CDR3 is made up of 13 amino acids. The CDR3 spells CASSLPDSTEAFF. CDR3 nucleotides: TGTGCCAGCAGTTTACCGGACAGCACTGAAGCTTTCTTT.

Ten or more counts support this clone. The chain is built from TRBV5-4 and TRBJ1-5; D gene uncertain. Trimming stripped 2 bases from V and 7 bases from J, with 7 bases between. Germline V gives CDR1 SGHNT, CDR2 YYREEE (reference sequence). This CDR3 contains 12 residues. The CDR3 DNA reads as TGTGCCAGCAGCTTTGACACACAGCCCCAGCATTTT. The encoded protein is CASSFDTQPQHF.

The chain combines TRBV3-1 (or the pseudogene TRBV3-2) with TRBJ2-5; D is unresolved. The germline V gene has CDR1 LGHDT and CDR2 YNNKEL (reference sequence). V lost 0 bases and J lost 7, with 6 bases in between. The CDR3 runs 12 residues. The CDR3: CASSQERWTQYF. CDR3 DNA: TGTGCCAGCAGCCAAGAGAGGTGGACCCAGTACTTC.